This record looks at one TCR beta chain sequence and its context. This sample is drawn from a study of blood T cell repertoires in COVID-19. Study in general: Nucleic acid was either cDNA or gDNA, and it came from T cells, B-cell-depleted T cells, or PBMCs.

V shed 1 base, J shed 7 bases, and the junction held 3 bases outside the gene matches. The V gene's germline CDR1 is LGHDT and CDR2 YNNKEL (reference sequence). The CDR3 runs to 14 residues. This table comes from immunoSEQ multiplex PCR, and its TCRdb copy is limited to in-frame clones, with some not included. The sample carries roughly 350,000 clones, around nine tenths recorded once. The chain employs TRBV3-1 (or the pseudogene TRBV3-2) and TRBJ1-5; 8 bases are a match to TRBD1. This TCR derives from a woman aged 18-29 years who had recovered from COVID-19. Sequencing used peripheral blood. Here the CDR3 reads CASSQGTGSQPQHF. The CDR3 DNA reads as TGTGCCAGCAGCCAAGGGACAGGGAGCCAGCCCCAGCATTTT.